A selection of T cell receptor beta chains follows, all from one sample in a study of radiotherapy plus CTLA-4 blockade in lung cancer. Sequenced by immunoSEQ multiplex PCR; TCRdb stores in-frame clones only, minus some. The sample lists 75,000 to 100,000 clones; around 88% were seen once. Sequenced here: peripheral blood, sampled from a patient treated with radiotherapy plus ipilimumab. Receptor source: a human donor with non-small cell lung cancer that progressed on radiotherapy plus ipilimumab. Each CDR3 is given with its conserved first and last residue. Fields, in order: J gene, clone size, V gene, D gene, CDR3 DNA, CDR3 protein. A D gene is named only where the DNA matches it firmly. Expanded clones get a size class; other rows say once, few or many, or leave the size out.

TRBJ2-7,-,TRBV27,TRBD1,TGTGCCAGCAGTCTCAAGCCCGGGACAGGGGCTCGCGAGCAGTACTTC,CASSLKPGTGAREQYF
TRBJ2-1,-,TRBV10-1,-,TGCGCCAGCAGCAGGTCCTACAATGAGCAGTTCTTC,CASSRSYNEQFF
TRBJ2-7,-,TRBV10-2,-,TGCGCCAGCCGTCCACTTACACGGAGCTCCTACGAGCAGTACTTC,CASRPLTRSSYEQYF
TRBJ2-3,-,TRBV4-1,TRBD2,TGCGCCAGCAGCCACCTAGAGACTAGCGGGAGCACAGATACGCAGTATTTT,CASSHLETSGSTDTQYF
TRBJ2-5,-,TRBV5-1,TRBD1,TGCGCCAGCAGCTTGGACCCGGGACAGATCGGGACCCAGTACTTC,CASSLDPGQIGTQYF
TRBJ2-1,-,TRBV11-3,-,TGTGCCAGCAGTTTCCCGGCAGGGGCCTACAATGAGCAGTTCTTC,CASSFPAGAYNEQFF
TRBJ2-7,-,TRBV4-2,-,TGTGCCAGCAGCCAAGGGCAGGGAACCTACGAGCAGTACTTC,CASSQGQGTYEQYF
TRBJ2-1,-,TRBV7-9,TRBD2,TGTGCCAGCAACCGACTAGCGGGCTCCTACAATGAGCAGTTCTTC,CASNRLAGSYNEQFF
TRBJ1-1,-,TRBV7-2,-,TGTGCCAGCAGCTACCTTGGACCGAACACTGAAGCTTTCTTT,CASSYLGPNTEAFF
TRBJ2-5,once,TRBV5-1,-,TGCGCCAGCAGCTTGGAAGGGACTGGGTTAAAAGAGACCCAGTACTTC,CASSLEGTGLKETQYF
TRBJ1-2,-,TRBV27,TRBD1,TGTGCCAGCAGTTTAGCAGGGACAGCTAACTATGGCTACACCTTC,CASSLAGTANYGYTF
TRBJ1-3,-,TRBV9,-,TGTGCCAGCAGCGTAGAGTTAAACAGCATCTCTGGAAACACCATATATTTT,CASSVELNSISGNTIYF
TRBJ2-7,-,TRBV6-1,TRBD2,TGTGCCAGCTCTGATCTAGCGGGAGGAATCGAGCAGTACTTC,CASSDLAGGIEQYF
TRBJ1-5,-,TRBV18,TRBD1,TGTGCCAGCTCACCACGGGGACAGTCCAATCAGCCCCAGCATTTT,CASSPRGQSNQPQHF
TRBJ2-1,-,TRBV2,TRBD2,TGTGCCAGCAGAGCGGGAGTTCGTTACAATGAGCAGTTCTTC,CASRAGVRYNEQFF
TRBJ2-1,-,TRBV19,-,TGTGCCAGTAGTTCCCCCCCCGCCTACAATGAGCAGTTCTTC,CASSSPPAYNEQFF
TRBJ2-1,once,TRBV27,-,TGTGCCAGCAGTTTATATGGAGTCCAGTTCTTC,CASSLYGVQFF
TRBJ2-7,once,TRBV5-1,TRBD1,TGCGCCAGCAGCTTCACTCCTCCGGGACAGGGTCGATACGAGCAGTACTTC,CASSFTPPGQGRYEQYF
TRBJ1-1,-,TRBV5-1,TRBD1,TGCGCCAGCAGAAACCAGGGGGACACTGAAGCTTTCTTT,CASRNQGDTEAFF
TRBJ2-7,-,TRBV2,-,TGTGCCAGCAGGGCTGACAATTACGAGCAGTACTTC,CASRADNYEQYF
TRBJ2-7,-,TRBV6-5,TRBD1,TGTGCCAGCAGTTGGGGACAGGGGGGGACCTACGAGCAGTACTTC,CASSWGQGGTYEQYF
TRBJ2-3,few,TRBV2,TRBD1,TGTGCCAGCAGTGAGGACAGGGGGCGATATACGCAGTATTTT,CASSEDRGRYTQYF
TRBJ1-3,few,TRBV19,-,TGTGCCAGTACCGTTTGGCAGGGAACTGGAAACACCATATATTTT,CASTVWQGTGNTIYF
TRBJ2-1,-,TRBV29-1,TRBD2,TGCAGCGGACTAGCGGGGAACAATGAGCAGTTCTTC,CSGLAGNNEQFF
TRBJ2-3,-,TRBV2,-,TGTGCCAGCAAGGGGGGCGGGGCCCACACAGATACGCAGTATTTT,CASKGGGAHTDTQYF
TRBJ2-1,-,TRBV5-1,TRBD1,TGCGCCAGCAGCCCACGGACAGGGACCTACAATGAGCAGTTCTTC,CASSPRTGTYNEQFF
TRBJ2-3,-,TRBV18,-,TGTGCCAGCTCACGATTCAAGGCCACGGGGTATAATTCCGATACGCAGTATTTT,CASSRFKATGYNSDTQYF
TRBJ1-2,-,TRBV19,TRBD1,TGTGCCAGTACCAGGGGACAGGGGGCGCCTAACTATGGCTACACCTTC,CASTRGQGAPNYGYTF
TRBJ2-7,-,TRBV25-1,-,TGTGCCAGCAGTGAATACCTAGGAACCCCCTACGAGCAGTACTTC,CASSEYLGTPYEQYF
TRBJ2-6,few,TRBV7-9,TRBD1,TGTGCCAGCAGCCGGCCAATTGGGGACAGCTCTTGGGCCAACGTCCTGACTTTC,CASSRPIGDSSWANVLTF
TRBJ2-7,-,TRBV13,-,TGTGCCAGCAGCTTACAGACTTACGAGCAGTACTTC,CASSLQTYEQYF
TRBJ1-3,-,TRBV6-5,TRBD1,TGTGCCAGCAGCCCACAGGGGGCGCGAAACACCATATATTTT,CASSPQGARNTIYF
TRBJ2-7,few,TRBV10-3,-,TGTGCCATCAGGGGACGTCTCTCCTACGAGCAGTACTTC,CAIRGRLSYEQYF
TRBJ2-1,-,TRBV7-3,-,TGTGCCAGCAGCTTAAGCCCAGCTAACAATGAGCAGTTCTTC,CASSLSPANNEQFF
TRBJ2-1,-,TRBV7-2,-,TGTGCCAGCACCGAAACCGGAGGGCCAAGGAATGAGCAGTTCTTC,CASTETGGPRNEQFF
TRBJ2-7,few,TRBV4-1,-,TGCGCCAGCAGCTTTCGGACTGGGAGCTCCTACGAGCAGTACTTC,CASSFRTGSSYEQYF
TRBJ2-7,once,TRBV5-4,TRBD2,TGTGCCAGCAGCTTCGGAGCGGGACGCGGGTACGAGCAGTACTTC,CASSFGAGRGYEQYF
TRBJ2-2,-,TRBV9,-,TGTGCCAGCAGCGCATGGAGCTCCGGGGAGCTGTTTTTT,CASSAWSSGELFF
TRBJ2-5,-,TRBV5-1,TRBD2,TGCGCCAGCAGCTTGGCCGAAATCGCGGGAGTGGAGACCCAGTACTTC,CASSLAEIAGVETQYF
TRBJ1-1,-,TRBV5-4,-,TGTGCCAGCAGCAACCCTTCAAGGCACACTGAAGCTTTCTTT,CASSNPSRHTEAFF
TRBJ2-5,-,TRBV2,-,TGTGCCAGCCCTAGAGATAAAGGGGGGCGGGAGACCCAGTACTTC,CASPRDKGGRETQYF
TRBJ2-4,-,TRBV5-1,-,TGCGCCAGCAGCTTGGGGCCTGGGCTAGCCAAAAACATTCAGTACTTC,CASSLGPGLAKNIQYF
TRBJ2-7,-,TRBV7-9,-,TGTGCCAGCAGCTTAGCGGGAGCGAGGAGCGAGCAGTACTTC,CASSLAGARSEQYF
TRBJ2-7,-,TRBV5-1,-,TGCGCCAGCAGCTTGGGATACGAGCAGTACTTC,CASSLGYEQYF
TRBJ2-7,-,TRBV5-1,TRBD2,TGCGCCAGCAGCCCCCGGGACTACTTCTACGAGCAGTACTTC,CASSPRDYFYEQYF